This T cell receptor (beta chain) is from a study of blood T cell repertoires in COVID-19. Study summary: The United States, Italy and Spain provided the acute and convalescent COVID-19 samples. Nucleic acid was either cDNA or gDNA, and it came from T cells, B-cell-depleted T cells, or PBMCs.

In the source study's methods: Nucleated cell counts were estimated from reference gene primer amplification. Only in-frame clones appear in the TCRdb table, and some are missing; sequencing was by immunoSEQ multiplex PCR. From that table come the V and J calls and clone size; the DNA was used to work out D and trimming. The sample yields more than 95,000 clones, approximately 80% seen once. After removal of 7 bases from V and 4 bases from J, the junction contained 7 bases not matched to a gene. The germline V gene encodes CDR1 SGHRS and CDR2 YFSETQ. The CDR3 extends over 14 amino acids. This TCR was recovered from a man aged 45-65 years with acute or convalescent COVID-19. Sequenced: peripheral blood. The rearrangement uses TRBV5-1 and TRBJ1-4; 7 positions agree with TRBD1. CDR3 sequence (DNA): TGCGCCAGCGCACAGGGGCTTGATAATGAAAAACTGTTTTTT. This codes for CASAQGLDNEKLFF.